This T cell receptor beta chain was found in a study of blood T cell repertoires in COVID-19. Turning to the study itself: Samples representing acute and convalescent COVID-19 were sourced from the United States, Italy and Spain. Sources were T cells, B-cell-depleted T cells, or PBMCs; the material itself was cDNA or gDNA.

Germline CDR1 LGHDT, CDR2 YNNKEL (reference sequence). With 1 base removed from V and 12 bases from J, the gap between germline ends came to 10 bases. This CDR3 has 12 residues. The authors' processing: Nucleated cell number was recorded as an estimate derived from reference gene primer amplification. Repertoires were generated with immunoSEQ multiplex PCR, while TCRdb's copy carries only in-frame clones and drops some. V, J and clone size reflect that table, while D and trimming were determined from the DNA. The data contain roughly 200,000 clones, over 70% of them singletons. The sequence came from a man between 35 and 55 years old with active or convalescent COVID-19. This chain connects TRBV3-1 (or the pseudogene TRBV3-2) to TRBJ2-4; no clear D gene. Material: peripheral blood. CDR3 protein: CASSQGLDTQYF. Written as DNA, the CDR3 is TGTGCCAGCAGCCAAGGGCTAGATACTCAGTACTTC.